This T cell receptor (beta chain) is drawn from a study of technical replicates of blood from several donors. TCRdb keeps only in-frame clones here, not all; method: immunoSEQ multiplex PCR. Of over 65,000 clones listed, 85% to 95% are singletons. J was trimmed by 3 bases and V by 6 bases; bases with no gene match: 15. The CDR3 loop spans 18 amino acids. CDR1 MNHEY and CDR2 SMNVEV come from the germline V gene (reference sequence). The TCR originated in a human donor in good health. This chain connects TRBV27 to TRBJ1-5; 9 nucleotides align to TRBD1. The sequenced material came from T cells isolated from PBMCs. CDR3 sequence: CASSPFTGTGPINQPQHF. The CDR3 DNA reads TGTGCCAGCAGCCCCTTCACCGGGACAGGGCCGATCAATCAGCCCCAGCATTTT.